The 5 T cell receptor beta chains given below trace back to one sample, sequenced in a study of cytomegalovirus exposure and HLA in healthy donors. PCR used 60 Vbeta primers and 13 Jbeta primers. This table comes from immunoSEQ multiplex PCR, and its TCRdb copy is limited to in-frame clones, with some not included. The sample comprises roughly 100,000 clones, approximately 76% of which are singletons, and 5% to 6% rests with the top ten. Sample: PBMCs. The receptors were gathered from a woman aged 18-29 years in good health and CMV-seropositive.

This clone was detected only a few times. The chain employs TRBV28 and TRBJ2-7, with 7 positions matching TRBD2. V shed 5 bases and J 8 bases; nucleotides not matched to a gene: 12. Germline CDR1 is MDHEN and CDR2 is SYDVKM. The CDR3 sequence is 14 residues long. CDR3 DNA: TGTGCCAGCAGTCCTCTAGCGGAGAGGGAAAAGCAGTACTTC. Protein product: CASSPLAEREKQYF.

V gene TRBV7-8 combines with J gene TRBJ2-5, with D possibly TRBD2 on 5 matching bases. Trimming took 1 base from V and 11 from J, leaving 14 bases between them. Germline V gene lookup returns CDR1 SGHVS and CDR2 FQNEAQ. The CDR3 sequence is 13 residues long. The DNA for the CDR3 is TGTGCCAGCAGCTTAGGAGCTAGCTGGGAGCAGTACTTC. It encodes CASSLGASWEQYF. Based on the CDR3 plus reference TRBV7-8 and TRBJ2-5, the full variable domain is GAGVSQSPRYKVAKRGQDVALRCDPISGHVSLFWYQQALGQGPEFLTYFQNEAQLDKSGLPSDRFFAERPEGSVSTLKIQRTQQEDSAVYLCASSLGASWEQYFGPGTRLLVL.

The V and J genes are TRBV28 and TRBJ2-5, with D possibly matching TRBD1 (6 bases). The ends were cut back, 2 bases at V and 5 bases at J, with 6 bases in the middle. There are 12 residues in the CDR3. CDR1 is MDHEN and CDR2 is SYDVKM in the germline V gene. CDR3 protein: CASSLQGETQYF. CDR3 DNA: TGTGCCAGCAGTTTACAGGGGGAGACCCAGTACTTC.

The rearrangement links TRBV6-6 to TRBJ1-2; D not resolved. Germline V gene data show CDR1 as MNHNY and CDR2 as SVGAGI (reference sequence). The CDR3 length is 15 residues. Trimming pared 0 bases from V and 0 bases from J, leaving 8 bases between. This chain's CDR3 is CASSYSQASNYGYTF. CDR3 DNA sequence: TGTGCCAGCAGTTACTCGCAGGCCTCTAACTATGGCTACACCTTC.

The chain recombines TRBV13 with TRBJ2-7, with D perhaps TRBD2 (6 bases). Trimming stripped 0 bases from V and 0 bases from J, with 12 bases between. The CDR3 is 16 amino acids. The germline V gene encodes CDR1 PRHDT and CDR2 FYEKMQ (reference sequence). The CDR3, as DNA: TGTGCCAGCAGCTTAGGGGTAGCGGTGAGCTCCTACGAGCAGTACTTC. Protein: CASSLGVAVSSYEQYF. The complete variable domain, with remaining parts taken from reference TRBV13 and TRBJ2-7, reads AAGVIQSPRHLIKEKRETATLKCYPIPRHDTVYWYQQGPGQDPQFLISFYEKMQSDKGSIPDRFSAQQFSDYHSELNMSSLELGDSALYFCASSLGVAVSSYEQYFGPGTRLTVT.